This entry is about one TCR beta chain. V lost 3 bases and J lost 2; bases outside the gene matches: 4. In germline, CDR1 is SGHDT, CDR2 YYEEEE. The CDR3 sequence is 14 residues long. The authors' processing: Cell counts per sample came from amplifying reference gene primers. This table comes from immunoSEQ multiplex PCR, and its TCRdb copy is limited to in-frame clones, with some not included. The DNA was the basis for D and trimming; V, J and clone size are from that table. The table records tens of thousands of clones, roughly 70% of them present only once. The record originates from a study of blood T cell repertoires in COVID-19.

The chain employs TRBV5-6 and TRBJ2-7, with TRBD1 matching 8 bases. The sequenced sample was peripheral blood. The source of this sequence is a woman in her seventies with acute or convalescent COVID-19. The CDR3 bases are TGTGCCAGCAGCTGGACAGGGTTAACCTACGAGCAGTACGTC. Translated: CASSWTGLTYEQYV.